The subject of this entry is one T cell receptor beta chain. Seattle-derived patients entered the study during active infection and were followed longitudinally. Germline V gene data show CDR1 as MRHNA and CDR2 as SNTAGT. CDR3 length: 16 residues. Trimming at V came to 3 bases and at J to 5 bases, leaving 6 bases not matched to a gene. This entry belongs to a study of blood T cell repertoires in COVID-19. Turning to the study itself: Donors in the United States, Italy and Spain gave samples during acute or convalescent COVID-19.

Some clones are missing from TCRdb's copy, which holds only in-frame ones; the method was immunoSEQ multiplex PCR. The data hold 15,000 to 20,000 clones, with over 75% observed a single time. The sequence was obtained from a man between 65 and 85 years old with COVID-19, enrolled during active disease. V usage is TRBV6-4 and J usage is TRBJ2-2, with 10 positions matching TRBD2. Sequencing was carried out using peripheral blood. The CDR3 DNA follows: TGTGCCAGCAGTGAGCTAGCGGGAGAGGGGACCGGGGAGCTGTTTTTT. Amino acid sequence: CASSELAGEGTGELFF.